This record looks at one T cell receptor beta chain sequence and its context. The entry originates in a study of OX40 agonist ivuxolimab in advanced cancers. Looking at the study overall: Ivuxolimab, an agonistic anti-OX40 (CD134) antibody, was given to patients. Partial responses were observed in three patients, of whom one had hepatocellular carcinoma and two had cutaneous melanoma.

The V segment lost 3 bases and the J segment 1 base; nucleotides outside the gene matches: 10. CDR1 is SQVTM, CDR2 ANQGSEA, per germline. The CDR3 has 16 amino acids. TCRdb's copy holds only in-frame clones and misses some; the assay was immunoSEQ multiplex PCR. Among tens of thousands of clones listed, over 70% were seen once. The sample was CD4+ or CD8+ T cells sorted from blood, taken in a trial of the OX40 agonist ivuxolimab. This rearrangement joins TRBV29-1 to TRBJ2-7, with 9 positions matching TRBD2. The receptor comes from an adult with an advanced solid tumor such as melanoma, head and neck, liver or kidney cancer. The CDR3 DNA sequence: TGCAGCGTTGAGGTCCTAGCGGGATCCAATTCCTACGAGCAGTACTTC. This translates into CSVEVLAGSNSYEQYF.